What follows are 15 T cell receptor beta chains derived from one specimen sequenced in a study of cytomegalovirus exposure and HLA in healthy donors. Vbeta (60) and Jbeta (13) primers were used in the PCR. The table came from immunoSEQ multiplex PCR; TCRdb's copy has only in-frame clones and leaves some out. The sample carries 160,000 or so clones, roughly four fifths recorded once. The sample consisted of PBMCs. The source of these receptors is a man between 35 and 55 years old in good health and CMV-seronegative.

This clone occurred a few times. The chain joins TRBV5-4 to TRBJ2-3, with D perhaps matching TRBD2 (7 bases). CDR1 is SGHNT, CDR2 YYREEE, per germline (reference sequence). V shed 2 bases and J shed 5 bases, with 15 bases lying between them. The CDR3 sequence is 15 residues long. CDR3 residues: CASSLQGGVRDTQYF. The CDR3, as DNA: TGTGCCAGCAGCTTACAGGGAGGGGTCAGAGATACGCAGTATTTT.

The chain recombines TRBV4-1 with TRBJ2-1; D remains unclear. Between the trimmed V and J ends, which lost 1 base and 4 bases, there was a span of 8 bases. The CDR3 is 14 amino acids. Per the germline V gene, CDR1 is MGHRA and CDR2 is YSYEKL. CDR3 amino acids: CASSQAVLYNEQFF. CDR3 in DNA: TGCGCCAGCAGCCAAGCCGTCCTTTACAATGAGCAGTTCTTC.

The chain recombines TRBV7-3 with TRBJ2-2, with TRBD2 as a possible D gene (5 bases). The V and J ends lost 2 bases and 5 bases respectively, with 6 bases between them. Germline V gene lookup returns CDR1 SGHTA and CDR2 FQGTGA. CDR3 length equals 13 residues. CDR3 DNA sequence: TGTGCCAGCAGCTTATCGGGGACCGGGGAGCTGTTTTTT. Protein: CASSLSGTGELFF.

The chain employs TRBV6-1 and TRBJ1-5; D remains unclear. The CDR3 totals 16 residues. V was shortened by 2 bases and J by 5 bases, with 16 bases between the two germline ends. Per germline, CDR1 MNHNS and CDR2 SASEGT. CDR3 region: CASSESAVSRYQPQHF. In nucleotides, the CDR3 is TGTGCCAGCAGTGAAAGCGCAGTCTCGAGATATCAGCCCCAGCATTTT.

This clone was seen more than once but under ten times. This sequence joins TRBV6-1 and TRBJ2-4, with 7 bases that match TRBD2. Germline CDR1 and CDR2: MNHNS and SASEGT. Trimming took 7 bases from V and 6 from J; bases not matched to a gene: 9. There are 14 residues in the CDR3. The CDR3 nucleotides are TGTGCCAGCACCCTCGGGGGGACTGGAAACATTCAGTACTTC. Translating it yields CASTLGGTGNIQYF.

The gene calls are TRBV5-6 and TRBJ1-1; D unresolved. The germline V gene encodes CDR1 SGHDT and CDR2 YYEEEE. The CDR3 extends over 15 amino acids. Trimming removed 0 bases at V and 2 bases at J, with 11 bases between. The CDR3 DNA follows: TGTGCCAGCAGCTTGGTTGGCGGTTCCAACACTGAAGCTTTCTTT. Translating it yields CASSLVGGSNTEAFF.

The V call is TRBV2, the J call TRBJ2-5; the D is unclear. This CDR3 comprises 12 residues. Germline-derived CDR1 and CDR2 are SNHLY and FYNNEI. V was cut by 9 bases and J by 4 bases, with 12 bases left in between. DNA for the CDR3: TGTGCCAGGGCAGCGCCTGGAGAGACCCAGTACTTC. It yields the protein CARAAPGETQYF.

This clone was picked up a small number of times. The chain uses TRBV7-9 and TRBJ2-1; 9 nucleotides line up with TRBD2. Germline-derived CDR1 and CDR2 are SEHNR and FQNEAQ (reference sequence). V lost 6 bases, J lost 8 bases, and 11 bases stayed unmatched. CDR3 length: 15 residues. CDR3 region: CASSPSSGRIDEQFF. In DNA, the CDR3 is TGTGCCAGCAGTCCGAGTAGCGGGAGAATCGATGAGCAGTTCTTC.

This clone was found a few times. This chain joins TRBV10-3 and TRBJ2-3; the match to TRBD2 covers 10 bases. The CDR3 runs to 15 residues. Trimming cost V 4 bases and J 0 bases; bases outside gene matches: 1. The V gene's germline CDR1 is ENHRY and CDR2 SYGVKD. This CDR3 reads CAISGTSGSTDTQYF. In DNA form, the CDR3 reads TGTGCCATCAGTGGGACTAGCGGTAGCACAGATACGCAGTATTTT.

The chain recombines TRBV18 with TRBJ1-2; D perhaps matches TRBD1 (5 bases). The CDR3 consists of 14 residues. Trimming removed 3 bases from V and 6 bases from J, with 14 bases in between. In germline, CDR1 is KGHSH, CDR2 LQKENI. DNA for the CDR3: TGTGCCAGCTCACCCCCCGGAGGGGCTGATGGCTACACCTTC. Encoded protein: CASSPPGGADGYTF.

The CDR3 coding sequence is TGCGCCTCCACCTTCGGCGGGGATGGCTACACCTTC. This sequence encodes CASTFGGDGYTF. V and J are TRBV5-1 and TRBJ1-2; D call uncertain. This CDR3 has 12 amino acids. Trimming shortened V by 10 bases and J by 6 bases, and 16 bases separated the two germline ends. Germline-derived CDR1 and CDR2 are SGHRS and YFSETQ.

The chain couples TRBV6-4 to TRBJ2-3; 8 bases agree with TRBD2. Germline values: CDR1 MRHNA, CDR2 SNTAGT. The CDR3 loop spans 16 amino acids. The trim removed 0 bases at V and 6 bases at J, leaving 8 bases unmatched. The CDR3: CASSDSVAGSRDTQYF. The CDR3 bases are TGTGCCAGCAGTGACTCGGTAGCGGGATCAAGGGATACGCAGTATTTT.

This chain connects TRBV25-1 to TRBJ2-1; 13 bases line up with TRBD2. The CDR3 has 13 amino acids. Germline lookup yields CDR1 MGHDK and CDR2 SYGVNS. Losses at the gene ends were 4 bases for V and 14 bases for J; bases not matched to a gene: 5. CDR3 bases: TGTGCCAGCAGTGTTGGACTAGCGGGGGAGAAGTTCTTC. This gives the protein CASSVGLAGEKFF. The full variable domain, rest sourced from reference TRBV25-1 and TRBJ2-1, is EADIYQTPRYLVIGTGKKITLECSQTMGHDKMYWYQQDPGMELHLIHYSYGVNSTEKGDLSSESTVSRIRTEHFPLTLESARPSHTSQYLCASSVGLAGEKFFGPGTRLTVL.

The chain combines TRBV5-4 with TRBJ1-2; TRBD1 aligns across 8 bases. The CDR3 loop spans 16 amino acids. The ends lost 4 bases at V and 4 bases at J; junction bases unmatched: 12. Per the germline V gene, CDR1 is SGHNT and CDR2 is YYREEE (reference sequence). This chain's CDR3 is CASSPMTGATGYGYTF. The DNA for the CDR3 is TGTGCCAGCAGCCCGATGACAGGGGCCACTGGCTATGGCTACACCTTC.

CDR3 coding DNA: TGTGCCACCAGCAGGGGGACAGGGGAGTATGGCTACACCTTC. Its protein product is CATSRGTGEYGYTF. V usage is TRBV15 and J usage is TRBJ1-2; the match to TRBD1 covers 10 bases. Unmatched junction bases numbered 3, after V lost 3 bases and J lost 5 bases. Germline V lookup: CDR1 LNHNV, CDR2 YYDKDF (reference sequence). The CDR3 spans 14 residues.